What follows are 24 T cell receptor beta chains derived from one specimen sequenced in a study of CD8 T cells in Susac syndrome. Random-hexamer reverse transcription was applied to about 0.45 to 1 ug RNA. From the immunoSEQ multiplex PCR reads, TCRdb called clonotypes with MiXCR, one entry per CDR3 protein. The sample includes about 180,000 distinct CDR3 sequences, roughly 95% seen only once; the top ten take under 0.095%. The sequencing input was CD4+ T cells from PBMCs. Every receptor here comes from a human donor with multiple sclerosis.

The chain recombines TRBV20-1 with TRBJ1-4; D is unclear. Germline lookup yields CDR1 DFQATT and CDR2 SNEGSKA (reference sequence). V was clipped by 4 bases and J by 5 bases, with 11 bases between them. This CDR3 spans 13 amino acids. The DNA of the CDR3 is TGCAGTGCTAACTTTCAGGAGAATGAAAAACTGTTTTTT. Its translation: CSANFQENEKLFF.

The genes are TRBV7-8 and TRBJ1-2; D is ambiguous. V was shortened by 1 base and J by 4 bases, with 7 bases between the two germline ends. Germline CDR1 is SGHVS and CDR2 is FQNEAQ. The CDR3 length is 13 residues. Here the CDR3 reads CASSLVRAYGYTF. The DNA for the CDR3 is TGTGCCAGCAGCTTAGTAAGGGCCTATGGCTACACCTTC. Full variable domain (rest looked up from reference TRBV7-8 and TRBJ1-2): GAGVSQSPRYKVAKRGQDVALRCDPISGHVSLFWYQQALGQGPEFLTYFQNEAQLDKSGLPSDRFFAERPEGSVSTLKIQRTQQEDSAVYLCASSLVRAYGYTFGSGTRLTVV.

This chain links TRBV20-1 with TRBJ2-7; perhaps TRBD2 as D (6 bases). This CDR3 has 13 amino acids. CDR1 and CDR2 from the germline V gene are DFQATT and SNEGSKA (reference sequence). With 5 bases removed from V and 5 bases from J, the gap between germline ends came to 16 bases. The CDR3 DNA sequence: TGCAGTGCTGCCGGGACTCCGGCCAACGAGCAGTACTTC. Translating it yields CSAAGTPANEQYF.

V usage is TRBV3-1 and J usage is TRBJ1-1; 11 positions agree with TRBD1. CDR1 is LGHDT, CDR2 YNNKEL, per germline (reference sequence). V shed 4 bases, J shed 3 bases, and the junction held 7 bases outside the gene matches. The CDR3 totals 16 residues. The CDR3 nucleotides are TGTGCCAGCAGCCCTCGGACAGGGGGCTTTCACACTGAAGCTTTCTTT. It yields the protein CASSPRTGGFHTEAFF.

This clonotype was detected only a few times. This chain connects TRBV2 to TRBJ2-5, with TRBD2 matching over 8 bases. The CDR3 contains 14 residues. From germline, CDR1 is SNHLY and CDR2 FYNNEI. Losses at the gene ends were 6 bases for V and 1 base for J; bases not matched to a gene: 4. The CDR3 coding sequence is TGTGCCAGCAGCGACACTAGCGGCCAAGAGACCCAGTACTTC. This encodes CASSDTSGQETQYF.

The chain links TRBV11-2 to TRBJ2-2, with 8 nucleotides matching TRBD2. The CDR3 runs to 19 residues. Per germline, CDR1 SGHAT and CDR2 FQNNGV. V shed 5 bases and J 4 bases; nucleotides not matched to a gene: 18. CDR3 nucleotides: TGTGCCAGCAGCCCTAGGATTCGTTCGGGGGGGCCGAGCACCGGGGAGCTGTTTTTT. It encodes CASSPRIRSGGPSTGELFF.

This clonotype was detected once. This chain connects TRBV6-1 to TRBJ2-7; unclear D gene. In germline, CDR1 is MNHNS, CDR2 SASEGT. V was pared by 2 bases and J by 3 bases, with 11 bases between. This CDR3 is built from 14 residues. CDR3 sequence: CASSESGTYYEQYF. In DNA, the CDR3 is TGTGCCAGCAGTGAATCTGGAACATACTACGAGCAGTACTTC.

The genes are TRBV18 and TRBJ1-6, with D perhaps matching TRBD1 (5 bases). The CDR3 spans 17 residues. Germline V gives CDR1 KGHSH, CDR2 LQKENI. Trimming took 2 bases from V and 3 from J, leaving 14 bases between them. The CDR3, as DNA: TGTGCCAGCTCACCAGAGGGGCAGGGAGGCTATAATTCACCCCTCCACTTT. Amino acids: CASSPEGQGGYNSPLHF.

The V and J genes are TRBV7-9 and TRBJ1-2; TRBD1 might be the D (6 bases). Per germline, CDR1 SEHNR and CDR2 FQNEAQ (reference sequence). Trimming pared 7 bases from V and 4 bases from J, leaving 16 bases between. The CDR3 consists of 14 residues. The CDR3 coding sequence is TGTGCCAGCAACCCCTCGGGGGCCGTCTATGGCTACACCTTC. Translation: CASNPSGAVYGYTF.

This chain uses TRBV4-1 with TRBJ2-5; TRBD1 matches 10 bases. The CDR3 runs to 14 residues. The germline gives CDR1 MGHRA, CDR2 YSYEKL. Trimming cost V 5 bases and J 7 bases; bases outside gene matches: 7. CDR3 DNA: TGCGCCAGCAGCGGGACAGGGGATGTCGGGACCCAGTACTTC. As protein: CASSGTGDVGTQYF.

The gene calls are TRBV29-1 and TRBJ2-3; D gene ambiguous. CDR3 length equals 12 residues. Germline V lookup: CDR1 SQVTM, CDR2 ANQGSEA. V was trimmed by 0 bases and J by 3 bases, leaving 4 bases between them. The CDR3 region is CSVEEYTDTQYF. In nucleotides, the CDR3 is TGCAGCGTTGAAGAGTATACAGATACGCAGTATTTT.

V is TRBV24-1 and J is TRBJ2-1; D assignment may be TRBD1 or TRBD2 (5 bases each). The germline V gene has CDR1 KGHDR and CDR2 SFDVKD. V lost 3 bases and J lost 9, with 11 bases in between. The CDR3 is 13 amino acids. The CDR3 DNA sequence: TGTGCCACCAGTGATCGGGGCCGCGTTGAGCAGTTCTTC. This translates into CATSDRGRVEQFF.

The gene calls are TRBV5-1 and TRBJ1-2; no clear D gene. Germline loops: CDR1 SGHRS, CDR2 YFSETQ. Trimming left V 5 bases short and J 2 bases short, with 7 bases between. The CDR3 covers 12 residues. CDR3 region: CASRGSNYGYTF. DNA of the CDR3: TGCGCCAGCAGGGGGTCCAACTATGGCTACACCTTC.

This chain connects TRBV29-1 to TRBJ2-7; D is unclear. CDR1 and CDR2 from the germline V gene are SQVTM and ANQGSEA. This CDR3 contains 12 residues. Trimming cost V 5 bases and J 2 bases, with 10 bases left between them. The CDR3 coding sequence is TGCAGCGTTACTACTGTTACCTACGAGCAGTACTTC. This encodes CSVTTVTYEQYF.

The sample holds one count of this clonotype. The chain carries TRBV2 and TRBJ2-7; 8 bases are shared with TRBD1. The CDR3 has 13 residues. Germline loops: CDR1 SNHLY, CDR2 FYNNEI. Germline trimming cut 2 bases from V and 13 bases from J; bases unmatched to any gene: 10. CDR3 region: CASSESLQGALYF. The CDR3 DNA reads TGTGCCAGCAGTGAAAGCTTGCAGGGGGCTTTATACTTC. The full variable domain, its missing parts supplied by reference TRBV2 and TRBJ2-7, is EPEVTQTPSHQVTQMGQEVILRCVPISNHLYFYWYRQILGQKVEFLVSFYNNEISEKSEIFDDQFSVERPDGSNFTLKIRSTKLEDSAMYFCASSESLQGALYFGPGTRLTVT.

The CDR3 here is CSARGYRGPEETQYF. In nucleotides, the CDR3 is TGCAGTGCCCGTGGTTACAGGGGGCCGGAGGAGACCCAGTACTTC. This sequence joins TRBV20-1 and TRBJ2-5; 9 bases are a match to TRBD1. This CDR3 is 15 amino acids long. V was clipped by 6 bases and J by 5 bases; unmatched bases: 13. Germline V lookup: CDR1 DFQATT, CDR2 SNEGSKA (reference sequence).

The chain carries TRBV12-3 or TRBV12-4 and TRBJ2-1; 7 bases agree with TRBD2. The CDR3 is made up of 11 amino acids. The V gene end was trimmed by 11 bases and the J gene end by 6 bases; junction bases not matched to a gene: 4. The CDR3 nucleotides read TGTGCCTCGGGGAGGGGCAATGAGCAGTTCTTC. Translated, it gives CASGRGNEQFF.

V usage is TRBV30 and J usage is TRBJ2-3, with TRBD2 matching 9 bases. The germline V gene encodes CDR1 GTSNPN and CDR2 SVGIG (reference sequence). The trim removed 8 bases at V and 1 base at J, leaving 4 bases unmatched. The CDR3 totals 13 residues. In DNA, the CDR3 is TGTGCCCTTAGCGGGGGAGGCACAGATACGCAGTATTTT. The encoded protein is CALSGGGTDTQYF. The full variable domain, in which reference TRBV30 and TRBJ2-3 provide the parts outside the CDR3, is SQTIHQWPATLVQPVGSPLSLECTVEGTSNPNLYWYRQAAGRGLQLLFYSVGIGQISSEVPQNLSASRPQDRQFILSSKKLLLSDSGFYLCALSGGGTDTQYFGPGTRLTVL.

The chain has TRBV5-1 and TRBJ2-1; D might be TRBD2 (5 bases). The CDR3 is 14 amino acids. Germline loops: CDR1 SGHRS, CDR2 YFSETQ. V was cut by 0 bases and J by 9 bases, with 13 bases left in between. The chain's CDR3 is CASSLGVLVGEQFF. CDR3 sequence (DNA): TGCGCCAGCAGCTTGGGTGTACTAGTCGGTGAGCAGTTCTTC.

The CDR3 nucleotides are TGCAGTGCTCCCCGGACACCAATTTCCTACGAGCAGTACTTC. Translation gives CSAPRTPISYEQYF. This chain uses TRBV20-1 with TRBJ2-7, with D possibly TRBD1 on 5 matching bases. Germline V gene sequence: CDR1 DFQATT, CDR2 SNEGSKA (reference sequence). Trimming removed 5 bases at V and 1 base at J, with 15 bases between. The CDR3 contains 14 residues.

The chain couples TRBV5-1 to TRBJ2-7; 8 bases are shared with TRBD1. V lost 0 bases and J lost 6; bases outside the gene matches: 8. Germline lookup yields CDR1 SGHRS and CDR2 YFSETQ. The CDR3 consists of 15 residues. The CDR3 spells CASSLAAQGDGEQYF. The CDR3 DNA reads TGCGCCAGCAGCTTGGCCGCACAGGGGGACGGCGAGCAGTACTTC.

As to this clonotype: This likely comes from a read error, as the CDR3 has no conserved phenylalanine or tryptophan at its end. This chain joins TRBV28 and TRBJ2-1, with a weak D call TRBD2 (7 bases). V was cut by 7 bases and J by 0 bases, with 10 bases left in between. Germline V gives CDR1 MDHEN, CDR2 SYDVKM. The CDR3 length is 14 residues. CDR3 DNA sequence: TGTGCCAGCAAGGGGGGGGACTCCTACAATGAGCAGTTCTTG. Its translation: CASKGGDSYNEQFL.

J is TRBJ2-6 and V is TRBV9; D remains unclear. The V and J ends lost 1 base and 2 bases respectively, with 10 bases between them. Looked up from germline, CDR1 is SGDLS and CDR2 is YYNGEE. The CDR3 covers 16 residues. CDR3 nucleotides: TGTGCCAGCAGCGTATCCGGACCCCCTGGGGCCAACGTCCTGACTTTC. It yields the protein CASSVSGPPGANVLTF.

The chain joins TRBV12-5 to TRBJ2-1, with D maybe TRBD2 (5 bases). Germline lookup yields CDR1 LGHNT and CDR2 FRNRAP. Trimming removed 0 bases from V and 3 bases from J, with 9 bases in between. The CDR3 has 15 residues. The CDR3 spells CASGLVLRDYNEQFF. DNA of the CDR3: TGTGCTAGTGGTTTGGTATTACGGGACTACAATGAGCAGTTCTTC. The full variable domain, in which reference TRBV12-5 and TRBJ2-1 provide the parts outside the CDR3, is DARVTQTPRHKVTEMGQEVTMRCQPILGHNTVFWYRQTMMQGLELLAYFRNRAPLDDSGMPKDRFSAEMPDATLATLKIQPSEPRDSAVYFCASGLVLRDYNEQFFGPGTRLTVL.